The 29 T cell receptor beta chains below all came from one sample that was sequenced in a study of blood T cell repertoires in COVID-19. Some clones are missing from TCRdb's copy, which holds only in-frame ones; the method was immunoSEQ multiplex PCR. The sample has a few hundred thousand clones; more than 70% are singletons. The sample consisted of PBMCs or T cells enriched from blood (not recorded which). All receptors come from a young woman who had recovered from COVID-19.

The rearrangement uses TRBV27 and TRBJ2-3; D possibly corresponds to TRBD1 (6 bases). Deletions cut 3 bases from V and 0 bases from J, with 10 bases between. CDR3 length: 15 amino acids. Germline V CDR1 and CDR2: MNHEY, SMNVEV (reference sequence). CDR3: CASSFGGFSTDTQYF. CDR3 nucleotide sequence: TGTGCCAGCAGTTTTGGGGGCTTTAGCACAGATACGCAGTATTTT.

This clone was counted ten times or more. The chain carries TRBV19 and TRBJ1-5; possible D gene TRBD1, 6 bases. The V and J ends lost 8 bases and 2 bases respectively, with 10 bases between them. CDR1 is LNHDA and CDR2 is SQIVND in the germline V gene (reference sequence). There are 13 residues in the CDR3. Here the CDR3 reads CASSGDGNQPQHF. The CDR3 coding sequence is TGTGCCAGTTCAGGGGACGGCAATCAGCCCCAGCATTTT.

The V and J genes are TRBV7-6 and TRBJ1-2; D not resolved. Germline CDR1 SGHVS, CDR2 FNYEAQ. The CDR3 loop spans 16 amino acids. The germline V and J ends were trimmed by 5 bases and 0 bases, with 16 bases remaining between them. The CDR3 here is CASSPSPTSPNYGYTF. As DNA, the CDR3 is TGTGCCAGCAGCCCCAGCCCGACAAGCCCTAACTATGGCTACACCTTC.

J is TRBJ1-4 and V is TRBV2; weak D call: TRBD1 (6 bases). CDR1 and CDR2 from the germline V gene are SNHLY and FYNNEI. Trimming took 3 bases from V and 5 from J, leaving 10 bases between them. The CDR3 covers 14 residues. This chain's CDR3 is CASSDRGYNEKLFF. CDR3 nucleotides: TGTGCCAGCAGTGACAGGGGTTACAATGAAAAACTGTTTTTT.

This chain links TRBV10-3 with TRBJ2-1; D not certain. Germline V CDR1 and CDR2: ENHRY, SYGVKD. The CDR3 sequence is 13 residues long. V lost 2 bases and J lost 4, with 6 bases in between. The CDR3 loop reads CAISEDSYNEQFF. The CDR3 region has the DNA TGTGCCATCAGTGAGGACTCGTACAATGAGCAGTTCTTC.

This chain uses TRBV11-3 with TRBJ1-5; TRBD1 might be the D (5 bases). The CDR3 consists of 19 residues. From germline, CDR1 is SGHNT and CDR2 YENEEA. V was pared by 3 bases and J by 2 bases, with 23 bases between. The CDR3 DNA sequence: TGTGCCAGCAGCTTCCTACAGGAAGTGGGGATGAAGGGCAATCAGCCCCAGCATTTT. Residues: CASSFLQEVGMKGNQPQHF.

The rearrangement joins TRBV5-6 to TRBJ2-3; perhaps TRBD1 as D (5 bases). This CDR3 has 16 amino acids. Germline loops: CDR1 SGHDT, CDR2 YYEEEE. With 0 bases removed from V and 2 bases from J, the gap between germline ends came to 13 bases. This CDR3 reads CASSLGAKGVTDTQYF. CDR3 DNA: TGTGCCAGCAGCTTGGGGGCGAAAGGGGTCACAGATACGCAGTATTTT.

The chain's CDR3 is CASSPPGNSGNTIYF. The CDR3 region has the DNA TGTGCCAGCAGCCCCCCGGGGAACTCTGGAAACACCATATATTTT. The genes are TRBV7-8 and TRBJ1-3; D ambiguous. The ends were cut back, 5 bases at V and 0 bases at J, with 11 bases in the middle. The CDR3 runs to 15 residues. Per the germline V gene, CDR1 is SGHVS and CDR2 is FQNEAQ.

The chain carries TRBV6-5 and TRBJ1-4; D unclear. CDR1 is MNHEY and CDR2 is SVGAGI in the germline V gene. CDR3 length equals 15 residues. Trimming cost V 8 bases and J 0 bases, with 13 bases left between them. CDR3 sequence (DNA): TGTGCCAGCTCCCGTTCGTCAGCAACTAATGAAAAACTGTTTTTT. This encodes CASSRSSATNEKLFF.

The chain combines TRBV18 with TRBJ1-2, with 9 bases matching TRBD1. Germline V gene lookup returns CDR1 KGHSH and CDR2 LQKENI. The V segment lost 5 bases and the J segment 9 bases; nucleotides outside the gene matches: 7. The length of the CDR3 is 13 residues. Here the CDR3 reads CASSTGQGASYTF. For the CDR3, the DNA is TGTGCCAGCTCAACGGGACAGGGAGCGAGCTACACCTTC.

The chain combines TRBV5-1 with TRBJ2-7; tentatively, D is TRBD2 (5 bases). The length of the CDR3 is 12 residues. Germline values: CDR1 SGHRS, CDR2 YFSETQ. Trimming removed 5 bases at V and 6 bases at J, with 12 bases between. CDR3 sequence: CASRGPRGEQYF. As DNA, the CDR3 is TGCGCCAGCAGAGGTCCTCGGGGCGAGCAGTACTTC.

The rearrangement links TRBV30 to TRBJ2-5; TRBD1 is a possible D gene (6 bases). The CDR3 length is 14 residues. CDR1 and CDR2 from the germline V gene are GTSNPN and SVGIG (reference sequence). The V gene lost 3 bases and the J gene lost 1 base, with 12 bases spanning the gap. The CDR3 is CAWSPGQPQETQYF. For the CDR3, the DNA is TGTGCCTGGAGCCCCGGACAGCCCCAAGAGACCCAGTACTTC.

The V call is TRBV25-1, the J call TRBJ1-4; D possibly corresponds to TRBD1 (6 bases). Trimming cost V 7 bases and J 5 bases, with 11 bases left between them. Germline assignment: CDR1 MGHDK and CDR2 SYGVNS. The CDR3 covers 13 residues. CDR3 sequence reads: CASKRGGNEKLFF. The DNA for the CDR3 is TGTGCCAGCAAGAGGGGGGGAAATGAAAAACTGTTTTTT. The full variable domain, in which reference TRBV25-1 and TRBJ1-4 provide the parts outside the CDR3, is EADIYQTPRYLVIGTGKKITLECSQTMGHDKMYWYQQDPGMELHLIHYSYGVNSTEKGDLSSESTVSRIRTEHFPLTLESARPSHTSQYLCASKRGGNEKLFFGSGTQLSVL.

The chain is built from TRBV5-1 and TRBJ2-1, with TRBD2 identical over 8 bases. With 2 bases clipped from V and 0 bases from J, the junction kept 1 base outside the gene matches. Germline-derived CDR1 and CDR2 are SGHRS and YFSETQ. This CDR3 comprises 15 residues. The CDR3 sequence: CASSFREGSYNEQFF. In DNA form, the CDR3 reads TGCGCCAGCAGCTTCCGGGAGGGCTCCTACAATGAGCAGTTCTTC.

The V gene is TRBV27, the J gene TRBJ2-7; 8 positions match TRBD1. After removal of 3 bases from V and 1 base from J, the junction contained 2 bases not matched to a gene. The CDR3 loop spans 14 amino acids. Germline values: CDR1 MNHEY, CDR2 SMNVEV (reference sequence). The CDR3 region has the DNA TGTGCCAGCAGTTTCGGGGACAGGTCCTACGAGCAGTACTTC. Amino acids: CASSFGDRSYEQYF.

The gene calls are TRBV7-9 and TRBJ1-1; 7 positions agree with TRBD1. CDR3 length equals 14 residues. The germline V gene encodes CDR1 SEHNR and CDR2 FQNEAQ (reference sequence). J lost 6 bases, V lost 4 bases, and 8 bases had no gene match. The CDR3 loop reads CASSWAGGDPEAFF. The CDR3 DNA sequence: TGTGCCAGCAGCTGGGCAGGGGGTGACCCTGAAGCTTTCTTT.

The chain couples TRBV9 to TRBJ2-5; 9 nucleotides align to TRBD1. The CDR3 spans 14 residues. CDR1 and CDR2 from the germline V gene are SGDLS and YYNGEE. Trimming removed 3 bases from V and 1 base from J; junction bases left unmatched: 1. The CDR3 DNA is TGTGCCAGCAGCGCGACAGGGGGCCAAGAGACCCAGTACTTC. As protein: CASSATGGQETQYF. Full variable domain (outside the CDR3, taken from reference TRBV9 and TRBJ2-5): DSGVTQTPKHLITATGQRVTLRCSPRSGDLSVYWYQQSLDQGLQFLIQYYNGEERAKGNILERFSAQQFPDLHSELNLSSLELGDSALYFCASSATGGQETQYFGPGTRLLVL.

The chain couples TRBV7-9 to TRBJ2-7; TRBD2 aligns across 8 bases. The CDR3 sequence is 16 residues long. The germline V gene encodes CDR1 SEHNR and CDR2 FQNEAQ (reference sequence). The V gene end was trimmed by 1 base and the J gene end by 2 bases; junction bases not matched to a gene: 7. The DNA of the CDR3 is TGTGCCAGCAGCTTAGGTCATAGCGGGGCACCCTACGAGCAGTACTTC. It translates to CASSLGHSGAPYEQYF. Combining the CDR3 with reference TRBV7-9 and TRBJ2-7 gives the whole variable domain DTGVSQNPRHKITKRGQNVTFRCDPISEHNRLYWYRQTLGQGPEFLTYFQNEAQLEKSRLLSDRFSAERPKGSFSTLEIQRTEQGDSAMYLCASSLGHSGAPYEQYFGPGTRLTVT.

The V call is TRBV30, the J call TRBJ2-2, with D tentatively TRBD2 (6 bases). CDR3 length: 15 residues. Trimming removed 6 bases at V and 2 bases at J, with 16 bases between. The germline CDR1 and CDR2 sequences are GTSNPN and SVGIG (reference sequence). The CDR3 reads CACSNGDFNTGELFF. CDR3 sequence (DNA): TGTGCCTGCTCCAATGGGGACTTCAACACCGGGGAGCTGTTTTTT.

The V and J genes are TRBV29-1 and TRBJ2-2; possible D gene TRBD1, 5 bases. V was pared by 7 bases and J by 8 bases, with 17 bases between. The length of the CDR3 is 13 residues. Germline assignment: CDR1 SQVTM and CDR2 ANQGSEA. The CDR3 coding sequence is TGCAGCGCTACCGGCCAGGGTAAAGGGGAGCTGTTTTTT. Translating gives CSATGQGKGELFF.

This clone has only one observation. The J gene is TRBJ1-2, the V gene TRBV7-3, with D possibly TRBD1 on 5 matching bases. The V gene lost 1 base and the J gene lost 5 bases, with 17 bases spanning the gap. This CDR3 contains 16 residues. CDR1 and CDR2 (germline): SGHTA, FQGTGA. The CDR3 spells CASSLNPGQGRYGYTF. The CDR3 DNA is TGTGCCAGCAGCTTAAACCCCGGGCAGGGTCGGTATGGCTACACCTTC.

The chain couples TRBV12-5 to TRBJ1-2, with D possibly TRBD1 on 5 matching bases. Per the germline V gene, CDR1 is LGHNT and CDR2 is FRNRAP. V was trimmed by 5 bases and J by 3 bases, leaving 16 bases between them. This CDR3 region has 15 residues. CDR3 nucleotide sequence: TGTGCTAGTGGTGGCGGGCCTCGGGGGGACTATGGCTACACCTTC. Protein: CASGGGPRGDYGYTF. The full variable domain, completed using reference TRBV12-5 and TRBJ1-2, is DARVTQTPRHKVTEMGQEVTMRCQPILGHNTVFWYRQTMMQGLELLAYFRNRAPLDDSGMPKDRFSAEMPDATLATLKIQPSEPRDSAVYFCASGGGPRGDYGYTFGSGTRLTVV.

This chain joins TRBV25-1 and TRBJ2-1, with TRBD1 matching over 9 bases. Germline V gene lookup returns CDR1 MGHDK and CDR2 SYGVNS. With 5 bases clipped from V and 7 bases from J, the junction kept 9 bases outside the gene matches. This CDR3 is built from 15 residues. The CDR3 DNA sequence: TGTGCCAGCAGTCTACCGGGACAGGGCGTTAATGAGCAGTTCTTC. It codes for CASSLPGQGVNEQFF.

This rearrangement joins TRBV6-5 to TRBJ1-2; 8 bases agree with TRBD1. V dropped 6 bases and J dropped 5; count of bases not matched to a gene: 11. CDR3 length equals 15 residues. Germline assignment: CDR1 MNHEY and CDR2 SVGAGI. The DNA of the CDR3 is TGTGCCAGCAGCAGCAGGGACAGGTTTTCGTATGGCTACACCTTC. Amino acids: CASSSRDRFSYGYTF.

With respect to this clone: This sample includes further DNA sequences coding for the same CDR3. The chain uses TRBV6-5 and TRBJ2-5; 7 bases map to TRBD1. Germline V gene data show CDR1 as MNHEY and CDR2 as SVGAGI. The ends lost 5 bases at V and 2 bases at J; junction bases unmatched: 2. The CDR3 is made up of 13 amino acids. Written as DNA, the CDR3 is TGTGCCAGCAGTAGGGACAGTCAAGAGACCCAGTACTTC. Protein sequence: CASSRDSQETQYF.

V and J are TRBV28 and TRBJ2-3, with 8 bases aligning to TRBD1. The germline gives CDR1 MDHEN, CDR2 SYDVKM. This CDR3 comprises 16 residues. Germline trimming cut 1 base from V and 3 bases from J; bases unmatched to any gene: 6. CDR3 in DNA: TGTGCCAGCAGTTTATCAGGGGGCGAGGAAACAGATACGCAGTATTTT. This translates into CASSLSGGEETDTQYF. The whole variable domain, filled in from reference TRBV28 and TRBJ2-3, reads DVKVTQSSRYLVKRTGEKVFLECVQDMDHENMFWYRQDPGLGLRLIYFSYDVKMKEKGDIPEGYSVSREKKERFSLILESASTNQTSMYLCASSLSGGEETDTQYFGPGTRLTVL.

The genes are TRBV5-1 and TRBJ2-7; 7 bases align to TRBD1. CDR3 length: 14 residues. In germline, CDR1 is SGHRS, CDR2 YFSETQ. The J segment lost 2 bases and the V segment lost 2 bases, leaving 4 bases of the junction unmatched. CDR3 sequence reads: CASSLSGQTYEQYF. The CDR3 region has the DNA TGCGCCAGCAGCTTATCGGGACAGACCTACGAGCAGTACTTC.

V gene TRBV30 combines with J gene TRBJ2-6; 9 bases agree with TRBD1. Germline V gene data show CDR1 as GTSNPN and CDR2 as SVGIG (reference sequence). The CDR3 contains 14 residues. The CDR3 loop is CASTGGGGANVLTF. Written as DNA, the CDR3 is TGTGCTTCCACAGGGGGCGGTGGGGCCAACGTCCTGACTTTC.

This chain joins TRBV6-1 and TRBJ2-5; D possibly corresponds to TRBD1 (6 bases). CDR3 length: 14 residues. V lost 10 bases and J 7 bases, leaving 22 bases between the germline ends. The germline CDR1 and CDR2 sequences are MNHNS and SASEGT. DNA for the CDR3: TGTGCCACAACGACAGGACCGGCCCGTATGACCCAGTACTTC. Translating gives CATTTGPARMTQYF.